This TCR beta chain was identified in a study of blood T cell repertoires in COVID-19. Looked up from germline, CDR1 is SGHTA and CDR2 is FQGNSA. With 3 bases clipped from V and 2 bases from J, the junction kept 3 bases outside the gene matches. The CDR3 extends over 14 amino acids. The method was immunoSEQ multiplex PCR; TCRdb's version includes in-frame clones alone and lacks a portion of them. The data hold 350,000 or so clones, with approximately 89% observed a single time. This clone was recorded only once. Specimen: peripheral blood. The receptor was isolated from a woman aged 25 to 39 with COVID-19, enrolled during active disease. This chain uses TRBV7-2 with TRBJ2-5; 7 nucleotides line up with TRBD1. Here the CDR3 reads CASSFGQAQETQYF. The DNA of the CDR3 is TGTGCCAGCAGCTTTGGACAGGCTCAAGAGACCCAGTACTTC.